Presented here are 31 T cell receptor beta chains from one specimen sequenced in a study of T-cell reconstitution after alpha-beta-depleted transplantation in children. Unique molecular identifiers were used in preparing the TCRbeta library. TCRdb ran MiXCR on the PCR reads and lists one entry per CDR3 protein. Of about 540,000 distinct CDR3 sequences in the sample, over 25% were seen once. The specimen was PBMCs, collected before TCRalphabeta/CD19-depleted stem cell transplant. The receptors were gathered from a boy in the first two years of life with Wiskott-Aldrich syndrome, due to receive a stem cell transplant.

This clonotype was seen a few times. The rearrangement joins TRBV5-1 to TRBJ2-1; D might be TRBD1 (6 bases). V was trimmed by 5 bases and J by 7 bases, leaving 13 bases between them. The length of the CDR3 is 13 residues. Germline V CDR1 and CDR2: SGHRS, YFSETQ. The CDR3 reads CASRPYRVNEQFF. CDR3 bases: TGCGCCAGCAGGCCCTACAGGGTAAATGAGCAGTTCTTC.

This chain uses TRBV12-3 or TRBV12-4 with TRBJ2-3; 7 nucleotides align to TRBD1. The V segment lost 8 bases and the J segment 3 bases; nucleotides outside the gene matches: 8. The CDR3 runs to 14 residues. This CDR3 reads CASGRTGTTDTQYF. CDR3 nucleotide sequence: TGTGCCAGCGGTAGGACAGGAACAACAGATACGCAGTATTTT.

In this sample, this clonotype turned up a few times. The chain couples TRBV20-1 to TRBJ2-3, with TRBD2 identical over 7 bases. The V gene's germline CDR1 is DFQATT and CDR2 SNEGSKA (reference sequence). This CDR3 is built from 15 residues. The junction had 7 bases not matched to a gene; V was cut back by 3 bases and J by 1 base. CDR3: CSARNSGYRTDTQYF. The CDR3 DNA reads as TGCAGTGCTAGGAATAGCGGGTATCGCACAGATACGCAGTATTTT.

J is TRBJ1-2 and V is TRBV28; D is undetermined. CDR1 and CDR2 (germline): MDHEN, SYDVKM. The CDR3 loop spans 13 amino acids. The ends were cut back, 3 bases at V and 4 bases at J, with 9 bases in the middle. The CDR3 DNA reads as TGTGCCAGCAGTTTTACGGGATTCTATGGCTACACCTTC. This encodes CASSFTGFYGYTF.

This clonotype was observed a handful of times. J is TRBJ2-1 and V is TRBV7-8, with 7 bases aligning to TRBD1. The germline CDR1 and CDR2 sequences are SGHVS and FQNEAQ. This CDR3 is built from 19 residues. V lost 5 bases to trimming and J lost 0 bases; unmatched junction nucleotides: 16. CDR3 DNA: TGTGCCAGCAGCACGGGACAGCTGGGCGGATTGAGCTCCTACAATGAGCAGTTCTTC. This encodes CASSTGQLGGLSSYNEQFF.

The V and J genes are TRBV12-3 or TRBV12-4 and TRBJ1-2, with a tentative D call TRBD1 (6 bases). V lost 4 bases and J 8 bases, leaving 20 bases between the germline ends. The CDR3 has 15 residues. The CDR3 nucleotides are TGTGCCAGCAGTTCCCCTAGGGGGGGCGCGAGCGGCTACACCTTC. Its protein is CASSSPRGGASGYTF.

This clonotype was detected a few times. This chain links TRBV5-1 with TRBJ1-1; 7 positions agree with TRBD1. CDR3 length: 17 amino acids. Germline V gene lookup returns CDR1 SGHRS and CDR2 YFSETQ. The V and J ends lost 4 bases and 6 bases, in that order; junction bases with no gene match: 18. As DNA, the CDR3 is TGCGCCAGCAGCCCCTTCCTCTTCGTACAGGGGATCTCTGAAGCTTTCTTT. Translating gives CASSPFLFVQGISEAFF.

As regards this clonotype: A read error may account for a junction end that differs from germline. The rearrangement links TRBV6-5 to TRBJ2-5; weak D call: TRBD1 (5 bases). Germline CDR1 is MNHEY and CDR2 is SVGAGI. This CDR3 contains 15 residues. The CDR3 region has the DNA TGTGCCTGCAGTTACCAGGGCACTTACCAAGAGACCCAGTACTTC. Amino acid sequence: CACSYQGTYQETQYF.

This clonotype occurred many times. The V gene is TRBV20-1, the J gene TRBJ2-3, with D hard to call. This CDR3 has 14 residues. Germline V gene lookup returns CDR1 DFQATT and CDR2 SNEGSKA (reference sequence). Trimming pared 2 bases from V and 4 bases from J, leaving 13 bases between. The CDR3 loop is CSARSVAGADTQYF. The CDR3, as DNA: TGCAGTGCTAGATCTGTGGCTGGCGCAGATACGCAGTATTTT.

In this sample, this clonotype turned up a few times. The chain is built from TRBV16 and TRBJ2-7; TRBD2 aligns across 8 bases. CDR3 length: 15 amino acids. Trimming removed 2 bases from V and 5 bases from J; junction bases left unmatched: 8. CDR1 KGHSY and CDR2 FQNENV come from the germline V gene. CDR3 loop: CASSQTTGTRDEQYF. CDR3 sequence (DNA): TGTGCCAGCAGCCAAACTACCGGGACTAGGGACGAGCAGTACTTC.

This clonotype has only a few counts. V is TRBV5-5 and J is TRBJ2-3, with 7 bases aligning to TRBD2. The CDR3 sequence is 15 residues long. With 4 bases clipped from V and 0 bases from J, the junction kept 5 bases outside the gene matches. Per germline, CDR1 SGHKS and CDR2 YYEKEE (reference sequence). The CDR3 spells CASSDASGSTDTQYF. The CDR3 DNA sequence: TGTGCCAGCAGCGACGCTAGCGGTAGCACAGATACGCAGTATTTT. Based on the CDR3 plus reference TRBV5-5 and TRBJ2-3, the full variable domain is DAGVTQSPTHLIKTRGQQVTLRCSPISGHKSVSWYQQVLGQGPQFIFQYYEKEERGRGNFPDRFSARQFPNYSSELNVNALLLGDSALYLCASSDASGSTDTQYFGPGTRLTVL.

V is TRBV5-1 and J is TRBJ2-7, with D tentatively TRBD2 (5 bases). The germline gives CDR1 SGHRS, CDR2 YFSETQ. The ends were cut back, 4 bases at V and 1 base at J, with 15 bases in the middle. The CDR3 length is 15 residues. CDR3 loop: CASSLSIGMSYEQYF. Here the CDR3 DNA reads TGCGCCAGCAGCCTCTCTATCGGGATGTCCTACGAGCAGTACTTC.

V and J are TRBV5-1 and TRBJ2-5, with 8 bases identical to TRBD1. In germline, CDR1 is SGHRS, CDR2 YFSETQ. This CDR3 comprises 19 residues. The J segment lost 5 bases and the V segment lost 8 bases, leaving 26 bases of the junction unmatched. CDR3 sequence: CASGAPSRPGGELAETQYF. In DNA form, the CDR3 reads TGCGCCAGTGGAGCCCCCTCCAGGCCAGGGGGCGAGTTAGCGGAGACCCAGTACTTC.

V is TRBV6-1 and J is TRBJ1-2; D is unresolved. Germline CDR1 and CDR2: MNHNS and SASEGT. V lost 2 bases and J 5 bases, leaving 9 bases between the germline ends. The CDR3 runs 13 residues. In nucleotides, the CDR3 is TGTGCCAGCAGTGAACTCCCACTATATGGCTACACCTTC. Its translation: CASSELPLYGYTF.

V usage is TRBV27 and J usage is TRBJ1-5, with D maybe TRBD1 (6 bases). The germline gives CDR1 MNHEY, CDR2 SMNVEV (reference sequence). The CDR3 is 17 amino acids. V lost 5 bases to trimming and J lost 4 bases, with 21 bases between them. CDR3 residues: CASSRKVGARDNQPQHF. The CDR3 nucleotides read TGTGCCAGCAGTCGAAAGGTGGGGGCGCGGGATAATCAGCCCCAGCATTTT.

A few counts support this clonotype. This chain uses TRBV5-1 with TRBJ2-3; 7 bases line up with TRBD1. The trim removed 3 bases at V and 1 base at J, leaving 2 bases unmatched. From germline, CDR1 is SGHRS and CDR2 YFSETQ. The length of the CDR3 is 14 residues. The CDR3 loop reads CASSYTGGTDTQYF. As DNA, the CDR3 is TGCGCCAGCAGCTACACAGGGGGCACAGATACGCAGTATTTT.

CDR3: CSARRDRYYGYTF. The CDR3 nucleotides read TGCAGTGCTAGAAGGGACAGGTATTATGGCTACACCTTC. The V and J genes are TRBV20-1 and TRBJ1-2; TRBD1 agrees at 8 bases. Germline V CDR1 and CDR2: DFQATT, SNEGSKA (reference sequence). With 2 bases clipped from V and 5 bases from J, the junction kept 4 bases outside the gene matches. The CDR3 is 13 amino acids.

The chain has TRBV5-1 and TRBJ2-7; D is unresolved. Germline V gene lookup returns CDR1 SGHRS and CDR2 YFSETQ. Trimming removed 2 bases from V and 2 bases from J, with 11 bases in between. The CDR3 is 14 residues long. The CDR3 protein is CASSLGDTAYEQYF. In DNA, the CDR3 is TGCGCCAGCAGCTTAGGAGACACCGCCTACGAGCAGTACTTC.

The V and J genes are TRBV12-3 or TRBV12-4 and TRBJ1-1; D might be TRBD1 (5 bases). This CDR3 is built from 15 residues. Trimming stripped 2 bases from V and 4 bases from J, with 14 bases between. The CDR3, as DNA: TGTGCCAGCAGTTTACCCAGGGTTCGGGGCACTGAAGCTTTCTTT. Encoded protein: CASSLPRVRGTEAFF.

This chain links TRBV30 with TRBJ1-2; possible D gene TRBD1, 5 bases. This CDR3 has 12 amino acids. From germline, CDR1 is GTSNPN and CDR2 SVGIG (reference sequence). V was trimmed by 4 bases and J by 1 base, leaving 7 bases between them. Here the CDR3 DNA reads TGTGCCTGGACAGGGAATAACTATGGCTACACCTTC. Translating gives CAWTGNNYGYTF.

V usage is TRBV29-1 and J usage is TRBJ2-1, with 10 positions matching TRBD2. Germline V gene sequence: CDR1 SQVTM, CDR2 ANQGSEA. The length of the CDR3 is 11 residues. With 7 bases clipped from V and 15 bases from J, the junction kept 9 bases outside the gene matches. The CDR3 here is CSASVAGGWFF. The DNA of the CDR3 is TGCAGCGCCTCTGTAGCGGGAGGTTGGTTCTTC.

The chain recombines TRBV12-3 or TRBV12-4 with TRBJ2-7; 9 nucleotides line up with TRBD2. The CDR3 contains 16 residues. J gave up 0 bases and V 3 bases, and 6 bases lay outside the gene matches. The CDR3 reads CASSLYLAGRSYEQYF. CDR3 DNA sequence: TGTGCCAGCAGTTTGTATCTAGCGGGGCGCTCCTACGAGCAGTACTTC.

This clonotype was counted only a few times. The chain is built from TRBV24-1 and TRBJ2-3; TRBD2 matches at 8 bases. This CDR3 has 15 amino acids. Germline CDR1 and CDR2: KGHDR and SFDVKD. Trimming at V came to 5 bases and at J to 5 bases, leaving 8 bases not matched to a gene. CDR3 region: CATSGGGAGEDTQYF. The CDR3, as DNA: TGTGCCACCAGTGGCGGGGGAGCGGGAGAAGATACGCAGTATTTT.

This clonotype showed up just a few times. CDR3: CAISEKGEGTQYF. The CDR3 DNA reads as TGTGCCATCAGTGAGAAGGGGGAGGGGACCCAGTACTTC. The chain is built from TRBV10-3 and TRBJ2-5; D perhaps matches TRBD2 (7 bases). V gave up 2 bases and J gave up 7 bases, with 11 bases separating them. CDR1 and CDR2 (germline): ENHRY, SYGVKD. The CDR3 runs 13 residues.

The chain joins TRBV12-3 or TRBV12-4 to TRBJ1-1; TRBD1 agrees at 8 bases. The V segment lost 7 bases and the J segment 3 bases; nucleotides outside the gene matches: 4. This CDR3 region has 13 residues. The CDR3 sequence: CASKTGEDTEAFF. Here the CDR3 DNA reads TGTGCCAGCAAGACAGGGGAGGACACTGAAGCTTTCTTT.

As for this clonotype: One end of the junction does not line up with germline, which may come from a read error. The V and J genes are TRBV4-1 and TRBJ2-7; TRBD2 matches 9 bases. The germline gives CDR1 MGHRA, CDR2 YSYEKL. CDR3 length: 15 residues. The CDR3: CASSQGLASSYEQYF. CDR3 coding DNA: TGTGCCAGCAGCCAAGGACTAGCGTCCTCCTACGAGCAGTACTTC.

A few counts support this clonotype. The gene calls are TRBV20-1 and TRBJ2-2; D may be TRBD2 (6 bases). V lost 5 bases, J lost 7 bases, and 17 bases lay in between. This CDR3 has 14 residues. The germline gives CDR1 DFQATT, CDR2 SNEGSKA (reference sequence). CDR3 region: CSAPFLGGGGELFF. The CDR3 DNA sequence: TGCAGTGCTCCTTTTTTGGGAGGAGGCGGGGAGCTGTTTTTT.

CDR3 in DNA: TGTGCCAGCAGCTTCAGGGTCTTGGAGAGGGCCCTCCACTTT. Translation: CASSFRVLERALHF. The chain joins TRBV7-2 to TRBJ1-6; D is possibly TRBD1 (5 bases). Germline V gene lookup returns CDR1 SGHTA and CDR2 FQGNSA. This CDR3 is built from 14 residues. V shed 3 bases and J shed 14 bases, with 17 bases lying between them.

This clonotype was counted between two and nine times. V gene TRBV3-1 combines with J gene TRBJ2-1; D unresolved. Per germline, CDR1 LGHDT and CDR2 YNNKEL (reference sequence). This CDR3 is 19 amino acids long. V lost 1 base and J 1 base, leaving 20 bases between the germline ends. This CDR3 is CASSQVILRSLESYNEQFF. The CDR3 nucleotides are TGTGCCAGCAGCCAAGTTATCTTAAGGTCGCTAGAGTCCTACAATGAGCAGTTCTTC.

This clonotype was seen only a few times. V is TRBV12-3 or TRBV12-4 and J is TRBJ2-7, with TRBD1 matching over 7 bases. This CDR3 is built from 13 residues. J was trimmed by 4 bases and V by 6 bases; bases with no gene match: 6. The CDR3 loop reads CASRFTGEYEQYF. In DNA, the CDR3 is TGTGCCAGCAGGTTCACAGGGGAATACGAGCAGTACTTC.

J is TRBJ1-1 and V is TRBV18; D might be TRBD1 (6 bases). The CDR3 sequence is 13 residues long. Germline V gene data show CDR1 as KGHSH and CDR2 as LQKENI. Deletions cut 2 bases from V and 5 bases from J, with 9 bases between. The CDR3 DNA reads as TGTGCCAGCTCACCATATGGACAGACTGAAGCTTTCTTT. Translation: CASSPYGQTEAFF.